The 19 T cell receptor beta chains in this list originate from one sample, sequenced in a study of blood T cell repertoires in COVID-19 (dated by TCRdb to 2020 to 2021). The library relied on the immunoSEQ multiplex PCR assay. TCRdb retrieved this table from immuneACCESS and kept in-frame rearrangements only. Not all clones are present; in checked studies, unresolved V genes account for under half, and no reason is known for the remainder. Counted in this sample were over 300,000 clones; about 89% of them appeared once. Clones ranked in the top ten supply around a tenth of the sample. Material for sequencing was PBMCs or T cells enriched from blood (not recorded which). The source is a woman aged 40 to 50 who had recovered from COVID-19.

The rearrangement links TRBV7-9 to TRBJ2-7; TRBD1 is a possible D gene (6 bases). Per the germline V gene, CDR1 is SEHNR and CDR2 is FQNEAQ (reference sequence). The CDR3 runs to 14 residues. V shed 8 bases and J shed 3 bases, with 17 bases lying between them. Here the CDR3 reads CASSWGTRSYEQYF. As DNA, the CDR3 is TGTGCCAGCTCCTGGGGGACAAGAAGCTACGAGCAGTACTTC.

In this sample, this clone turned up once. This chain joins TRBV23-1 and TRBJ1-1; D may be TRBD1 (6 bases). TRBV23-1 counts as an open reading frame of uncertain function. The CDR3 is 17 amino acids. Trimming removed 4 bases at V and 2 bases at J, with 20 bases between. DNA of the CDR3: TGCGCCAGCAGTCCCCCGGGGTTCGGGACAAACAACACTGAAGCTTTCTTT. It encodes CASSPPGFGTNNTEAFF.

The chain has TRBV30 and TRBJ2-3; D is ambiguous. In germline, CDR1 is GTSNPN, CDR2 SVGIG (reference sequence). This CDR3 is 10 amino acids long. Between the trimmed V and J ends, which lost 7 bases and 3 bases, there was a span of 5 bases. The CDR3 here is CAFGTDTQYF. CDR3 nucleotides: TGTGCCTTCGGGACAGATACGCAGTATTTT.

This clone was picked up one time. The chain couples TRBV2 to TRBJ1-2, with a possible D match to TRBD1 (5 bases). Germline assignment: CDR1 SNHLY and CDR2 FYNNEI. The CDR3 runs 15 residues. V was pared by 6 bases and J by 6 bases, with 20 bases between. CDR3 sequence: CASSLLSGGSNGYTF. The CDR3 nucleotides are TGTGCCAGCAGCCTCCTATCCGGGGGATCAAATGGCTACACCTTC. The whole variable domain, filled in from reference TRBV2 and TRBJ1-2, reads EPEVTQTPSHQVTQMGQEVILRCVPISNHLYFYWYRQILGQKVEFLVSFYNNEISEKSEIFDDQFSVERPDGSNFTLKIRSTKLEDSAMYFCASSLLSGGSNGYTFGSGTRLTVV.

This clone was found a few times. The chain's CDR3 is CASSQTENEKLFF. The CDR3 region has the DNA TGCGCCAGCAGCCAGACAGAGAATGAAAAACTGTTTTTT. The chain is built from TRBV4-3 and TRBJ1-4, with D maybe TRBD1 (5 bases). This CDR3 is built from 13 residues. Trimming shortened V by 3 bases and J by 5 bases, and 7 bases separated the two germline ends. Per germline, CDR1 LGHNA and CDR2 YSLEER.

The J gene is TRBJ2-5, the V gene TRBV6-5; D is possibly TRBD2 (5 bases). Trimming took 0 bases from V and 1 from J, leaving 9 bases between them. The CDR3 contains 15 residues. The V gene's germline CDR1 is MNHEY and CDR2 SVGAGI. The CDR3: CASSYSIRGQETQYF. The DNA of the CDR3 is TGTGCCAGCAGTTACTCGATACGGGGCCAAGAGACCCAGTACTTC.

CDR3 amino acids: CASSLLAGEVDTQYF. CDR3 in DNA: TGTGCCAGCAGCTTACTAGCGGGAGAGGTAGATACGCAGTATTTT. This sequence joins TRBV7-2 and TRBJ2-3, with 10 bases identical to TRBD2. From germline, CDR1 is SGHTA and CDR2 FQGNSA. The V gene end was trimmed by 2 bases and the J gene end by 5 bases; junction bases not matched to a gene: 4. The CDR3 length is 15 residues.

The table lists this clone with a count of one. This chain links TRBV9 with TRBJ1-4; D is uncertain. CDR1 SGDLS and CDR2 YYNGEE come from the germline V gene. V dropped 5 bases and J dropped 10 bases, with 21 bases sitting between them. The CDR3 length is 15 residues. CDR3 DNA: TGTGCCAGCAGAGCGGAGGACGGTGAGATTGGAAAACTGTTTTTT. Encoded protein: CASRAEDGEIGKLFF.

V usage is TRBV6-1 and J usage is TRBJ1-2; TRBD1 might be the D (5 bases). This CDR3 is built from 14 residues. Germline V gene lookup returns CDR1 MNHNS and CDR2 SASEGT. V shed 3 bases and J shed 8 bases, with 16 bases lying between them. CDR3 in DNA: TGTGCCAGCAGTGAGGATAGTAGGGGCTGGGGCTACACCTTC. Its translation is CASSEDSRGWGYTF.

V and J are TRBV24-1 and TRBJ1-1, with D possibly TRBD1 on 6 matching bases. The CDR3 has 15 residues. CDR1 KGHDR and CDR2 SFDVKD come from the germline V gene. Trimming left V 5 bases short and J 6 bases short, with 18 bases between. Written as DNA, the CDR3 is TGTGCCACCAGTGGGACCCAGGGGTCAGAACCTGAAGCTTTCTTT. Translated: CATSGTQGSEPEAFF.

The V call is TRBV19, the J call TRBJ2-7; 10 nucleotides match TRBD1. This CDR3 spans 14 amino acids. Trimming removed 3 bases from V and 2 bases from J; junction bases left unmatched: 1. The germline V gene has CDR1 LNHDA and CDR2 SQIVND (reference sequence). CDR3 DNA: TGTGCCAGTAGTATGACAGGGGGCGCCTACGAGCAGTACTTC. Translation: CASSMTGGAYEQYF.

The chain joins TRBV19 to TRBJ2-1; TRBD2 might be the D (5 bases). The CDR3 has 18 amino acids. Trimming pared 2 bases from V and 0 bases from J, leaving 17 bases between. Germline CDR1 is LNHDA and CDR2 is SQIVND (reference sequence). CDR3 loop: CASSIRRTRVSSYNEQFF. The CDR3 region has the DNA TGTGCCAGTAGTATAAGAAGAACGCGGGTGAGCTCCTACAATGAGCAGTTCTTC.

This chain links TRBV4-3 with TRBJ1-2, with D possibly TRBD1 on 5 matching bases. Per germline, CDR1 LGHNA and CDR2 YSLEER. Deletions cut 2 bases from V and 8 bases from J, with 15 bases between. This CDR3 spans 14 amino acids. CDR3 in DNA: TGCGCCAGCAGCCAATTTCAGGGTCAGTTCGGCTACACCTTC. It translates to CASSQFQGQFGYTF.

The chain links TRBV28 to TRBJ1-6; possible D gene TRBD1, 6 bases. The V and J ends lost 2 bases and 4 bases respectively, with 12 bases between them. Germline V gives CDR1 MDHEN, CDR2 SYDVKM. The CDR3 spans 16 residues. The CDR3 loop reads CASSLIGQGYNSPLHF. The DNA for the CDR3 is TGTGCCAGCAGTTTAATAGGGCAGGGGTATAATTCACCCCTCCACTTT. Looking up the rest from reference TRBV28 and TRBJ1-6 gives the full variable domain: DVKVTQSSRYLVKRTGEKVFLECVQDMDHENMFWYRQDPGLGLRLIYFSYDVKMKEKGDIPEGYSVSREKKERFSLILESASTNQTSMYLCASSLIGQGYNSPLHFGNGTRLTVT.

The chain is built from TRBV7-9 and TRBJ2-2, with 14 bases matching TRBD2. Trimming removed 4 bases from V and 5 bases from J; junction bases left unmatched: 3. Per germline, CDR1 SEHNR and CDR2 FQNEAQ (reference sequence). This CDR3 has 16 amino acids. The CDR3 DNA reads TGTGCCAGCAGCTCGGGGACTAGCGGGGGAACCGGGGAGCTGTTTTTT. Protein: CASSSGTSGGTGELFF.

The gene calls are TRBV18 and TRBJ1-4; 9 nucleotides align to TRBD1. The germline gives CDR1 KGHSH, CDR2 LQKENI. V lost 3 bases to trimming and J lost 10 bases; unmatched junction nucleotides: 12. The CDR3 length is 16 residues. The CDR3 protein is CASSPRTGDQNRKLFF. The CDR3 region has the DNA TGTGCCAGCTCACCCCGGACAGGGGATCAAAATAGAAAACTGTTTTTT.

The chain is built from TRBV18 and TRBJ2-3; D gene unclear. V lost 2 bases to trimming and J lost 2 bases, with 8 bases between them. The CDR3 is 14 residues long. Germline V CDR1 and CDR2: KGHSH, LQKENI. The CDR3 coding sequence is TGTGCCAGCTCACCAGTGAGGAACACAGATACGCAGTATTTT. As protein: CASSPVRNTDTQYF.

The CDR3 loop reads CASRGSSGLNYEQYF. Written as DNA, the CDR3 is TGTGCCAGCAGGGGTTCTAGCGGGCTTAACTACGAGCAGTACTTC. V and J are TRBV6-6 and TRBJ2-7; 8 bases line up with TRBD2. This CDR3 region has 15 residues. Trimming removed 6 bases from V and 3 bases from J; junction bases left unmatched: 10. Germline V gene data show CDR1 as MNHNY and CDR2 as SVGAGI (reference sequence).

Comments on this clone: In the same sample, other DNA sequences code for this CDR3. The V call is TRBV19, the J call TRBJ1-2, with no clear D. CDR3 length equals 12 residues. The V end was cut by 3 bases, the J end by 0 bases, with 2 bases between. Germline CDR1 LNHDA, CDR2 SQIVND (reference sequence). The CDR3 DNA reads TGTGCCAGTAGTATCACTAACTATGGCTACACCTTC. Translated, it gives CASSITNYGYTF. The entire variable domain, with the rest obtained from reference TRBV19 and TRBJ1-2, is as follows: DGGITQSPKYLFRKEGQNVTLSCEQNLNHDAMYWYRQDPGQGLRLIYYSQIVNDFQKGDIAEGYSVSREKKESFPLTVTSAQKNPTAFYLCASSITNYGYTFGSGTRLTVV.